The 22 T cell receptor beta chains below come from one sample, sequenced in a study of blood T cell repertoires in COVID-19. Produced via immunoSEQ multiplex PCR; TCRdb's table is partial and in-frame only. This table holds some 340,000 clones, less than 85% found once. The material sequenced was peripheral blood. Receptors were obtained from a woman aged 18-29 years with acute or convalescent COVID-19.

This clone has just one count. The chain recombines TRBV5-5 with TRBJ1-5; the D gene is possibly TRBD1 (5 bases). The V end was cut by 3 bases, the J end by 6 bases, with 19 bases between. The germline V gene has CDR1 SGHKS and CDR2 YYEKEE (reference sequence). The CDR3 is 16 amino acids. CDR3 region: CASSSRQSASGQPQHF. For the CDR3, the DNA is TGTGCCAGCAGCTCGAGACAGTCCGCCTCCGGTCAGCCCCAGCATTTT.

This clone was detected only a few times. The chain carries TRBV5-1 and TRBJ2-6, with D tentatively TRBD1 (5 bases). Germline V lookup: CDR1 SGHRS, CDR2 YFSETQ. This CDR3 spans 14 amino acids. The V and J ends lost 5 bases and 0 bases respectively, with 6 bases between them. CDR3 region: CASSGASGANVLTF. In nucleotides, the CDR3 is TGCGCCAGCAGTGGGGCCTCTGGGGCCAACGTCCTGACTTTC.

This chain links TRBV12-3 or TRBV12-4 with TRBJ1-4, with 9 bases that match TRBD1. Trimming removed 5 bases from V and 8 bases from J; junction bases left unmatched: 3. The CDR3 covers 13 residues. CDR3 nucleotide sequence: TGTGCCAGCAGTACAGGGGGCGGCGAAAAACTGTTTTTT. It specifies CASSTGGGEKLFF.

The V gene is TRBV2, the J gene TRBJ1-3; D not resolved. The CDR3 loop spans 13 amino acids. V lost 7 bases, J lost 6 bases, and 13 bases lay in between. Germline values: CDR1 SNHLY, CDR2 FYNNEI. The CDR3 bases are TGTGCCAGCAACTTCGCCATTCCAAACACCATATATTTT. This sequence encodes CASNFAIPNTIYF.

Written as DNA, the CDR3 is TGTGCCAGTAGTATTGGTATTGGCGGTCTAGCGGGATCCACAGATACGCAGTATTTT. It is translated as CASSIGIGGLAGSTDTQYF. V gene TRBV19 combines with J gene TRBJ2-3; 9 bases are shared with TRBD2. J was trimmed by 2 bases and V by 3 bases; bases with no gene match: 15. Germline CDR1 is LNHDA and CDR2 is SQIVND (reference sequence). CDR3 length equals 19 residues.

J is TRBJ2-7 and V is TRBV18; 10 bases agree with TRBD1. J was trimmed by 6 bases and V by 3 bases; bases with no gene match: 5. The CDR3 is 14 residues long. Germline V lookup: CDR1 KGHSH, CDR2 LQKENI. CDR3 loop: CASSPAGQGSEQYF. For the CDR3, the DNA is TGTGCCAGCTCACCCGCGGGACAGGGGAGCGAGCAGTACTTC.

This chain joins TRBV27 and TRBJ2-3, with 9 bases identical to TRBD2. Germline trimming cut 1 base from V and 3 bases from J; bases unmatched to any gene: 11. CDR1 and CDR2 (germline): MNHEY, SMNVEV (reference sequence). The CDR3 covers 18 residues. CDR3 DNA sequence: TGTGCCAGCAGTTTATATGGGTATGGCGGGGGGGCGACAGATACGCAGTATTTT. This gives the protein CASSLYGYGGGATDTQYF.

This clone was recorded many times. This chain joins TRBV5-6 and TRBJ2-7, with 8 bases fitting TRBD2. Losses at the gene ends were 3 bases for V and 0 bases for J; bases not matched to a gene: 14. CDR3 size: 18 residues. Per germline, CDR1 SGHDT and CDR2 YYEEEE. The CDR3 is CASSSGGSSSVYSYEQYF. The CDR3 DNA reads as TGTGCCAGCAGCTCGGGGGGGTCCTCTAGCGTTTACTCCTACGAGCAGTACTTC.

The gene calls are TRBV2 and TRBJ2-7; 13 bases align to TRBD2. The CDR3 contains 15 residues. V shed 4 bases and J 9 bases; nucleotides not matched to a gene: 9. CDR1 SNHLY and CDR2 FYNNEI come from the germline V gene. Written as DNA, the CDR3 is TGTGCCAGCAGTGGGACTAGCGGGAGCGGGTTGGGGCAGTACTTC. Its protein is CASSGTSGSGLGQYF.

CDR3 nucleotides: TGCAGCGTGAGGGAGGGCGGCGGCTACACCTTC. Translation gives CSVREGGGYTF. The gene calls are TRBV29-1 and TRBJ1-2; D gene ambiguous. The CDR3 is 11 amino acids. Trimming removed 6 bases at V and 8 bases at J, with 13 bases between. The germline V gene has CDR1 SQVTM and CDR2 ANQGSEA.

The chain employs TRBV24-1 and TRBJ2-2, with D maybe TRBD1 (5 bases). The CDR3 is 19 amino acids. Trimming took off 0 bases at V and 0 bases at J, with 16 bases between the two ends. Germline lookup yields CDR1 KGHDR and CDR2 SFDVKD. In DNA form, the CDR3 reads TGTGCCACCAGTGATTTGTCCCCCCAGGGCATTCCGAACACCGGGGAGCTGTTTTTT. It encodes CATSDLSPQGIPNTGELFF.

Remarks on this clone: The same CDR3 can be traced to other DNA sequences in this sample. The CDR3 DNA follows: TGTGCCAGCAGCTTGTTCAGGGGCCAAGAGACCCAGTACTTC. Protein: CASSLFRGQETQYF. The genes are TRBV5-8 and TRBJ2-5, with D maybe TRBD1 (6 bases). Germline CDR1 is SGHTS and CDR2 is YDEGEE. CDR3 length: 14 amino acids. V was shortened by 1 base and J by 1 base, with 8 bases between the two germline ends.

This clone was seen only once. V and J are TRBV6-1 and TRBJ1-1; no definite D call. Trimming pared 3 bases from V and 0 bases from J, leaving 5 bases between. The CDR3 runs to 13 residues. Germline-derived CDR1 and CDR2 are MNHNS and SASEGT. The CDR3 loop is CASSDSVNTEAFF. The CDR3 coding sequence is TGTGCCAGCAGTGATTCGGTGAACACTGAAGCTTTCTTT.

This chain links TRBV7-9 with TRBJ1-1; D is uncertain. The ends were cut back, 1 base at V and 0 bases at J, with 6 bases in the middle. Germline V gene lookup returns CDR1 SEHNR and CDR2 FQNEAQ (reference sequence). The CDR3 contains 14 residues. The CDR3 DNA reads TGTGCCAGCAGCTTAGACAGCATGAACACTGAAGCTTTCTTT. This sequence encodes CASSLDSMNTEAFF. Together with reference TRBV7-9 and TRBJ1-1, the CDR3 gives the full variable domain: DTGVSQNPRHKITKRGQNVTFRCDPISEHNRLYWYRQTLGQGPEFLTYFQNEAQLEKSRLLSDRFSAERPKGSFSTLEIQRTEQGDSAMYLCASSLDSMNTEAFFGQGTRLTVV.

This clone has only one observation. V gene TRBV4-2 combines with J gene TRBJ1-6, with a weak D call TRBD1 (6 bases). The CDR3 has 19 residues. V was clipped by 0 bases and J by 10 bases, with 25 bases between them. Germline V gene data show CDR1 as LGHNA and CDR2 as YNFKEQ. The CDR3 protein is CASSQDELGQREVGSPLHF. The CDR3 DNA reads as TGTGCCAGCAGCCAAGATGAATTAGGACAGCGGGAAGTAGGATCACCCCTCCACTTT.

V and J are TRBV5-1 and TRBJ1-4, with 12 nucleotides matching TRBD1. V was pared by 4 bases and J by 8 bases, with 6 bases of the junction left unmatched. The CDR3 sequence is 15 residues long. In germline, CDR1 is SGHRS, CDR2 YFSETQ. In nucleotides, the CDR3 is TGCGCCAGCAGCACATCCGGGACAGGGGGCGAAAAACTGTTTTTT. Translated, it gives CASSTSGTGGEKLFF.

V usage is TRBV18 and J usage is TRBJ2-2; unclear D gene. From germline, CDR1 is KGHSH and CDR2 LQKENI. This CDR3 is 15 amino acids long. Trimming cost V 2 bases and J 1 base, with 8 bases left between them. The CDR3, as DNA: TGTGCCAGCTCACCAACAGTACAGAACACCGGGGAGCTGTTTTTT. Translating gives CASSPTVQNTGELFF. Drawing the rest from reference TRBV18 and TRBJ2-2, the complete variable domain is NAGVMQNPRHLVRRRGQEARLRCSPMKGHSHVYWYRQLPEEGLKFMVYLQKENIIDESGMPKERFSAEFPKEGPSILRIQQVVRGDSAAYFCASSPTVQNTGELFFGEGSRLTVL.

This clone was observed once. The chain is built from TRBV6-1 and TRBJ1-6; D gene ambiguous. Germline assignment: CDR1 MNHNS and CDR2 SASEGT. V dropped 2 bases and J dropped 1 base, with 9 bases sitting between them. The length of the CDR3 is 16 residues. CDR3 in amino acids: CASSEKRGSYNSPLHF. In nucleotides, the CDR3 is TGTGCCAGCAGTGAAAAACGGGGTTCCTATAATTCACCCCTCCACTTT.

This chain links TRBV5-1 with TRBJ2-1, with 8 nucleotides matching TRBD2. J gave up 10 bases and V 9 bases, and 6 bases lay outside the gene matches. The CDR3 runs 11 residues. CDR1 and CDR2 from the germline V gene are SGHRS and YFSETQ. The CDR3 is CATRLAGEQFF. The CDR3 DNA sequence: TGCGCCACCCGATTAGCGGGAGAGCAGTTCTTC.

The rearrangement uses TRBV24-1 and TRBJ2-1; 11 nucleotides align to TRBD2. The CDR3 length is 15 residues. The germline CDR1 and CDR2 sequences are KGHDR and SFDVKD. The trim removed 5 bases at V and 4 bases at J, leaving 3 bases unmatched. CDR3 sequence (DNA): TGTGCCACCAGTGCGGCTAGCGGGGGGTACAATGAGCAGTTCTTC. It yields the protein CATSAASGGYNEQFF.

This sequence joins TRBV27 and TRBJ1-2; 9 bases are a match to TRBD1. The ends lost 3 bases at V and 9 bases at J; junction bases unmatched: 11. The germline V gene encodes CDR1 MNHEY and CDR2 SMNVEV (reference sequence). This CDR3 comprises 15 residues. CDR3 protein: CASSFNPGQGLSYTF. CDR3 in DNA: TGTGCCAGCAGTTTTAATCCGGGACAGGGATTGAGCTACACCTTC.

V and J are TRBV3-1 (or the pseudogene TRBV3-2) and TRBJ2-4; 9 positions match TRBD1. V lost 1 base to trimming and J lost 7 bases; unmatched junction nucleotides: 2. The CDR3 covers 14 residues. Germline values: CDR1 LGHDT, CDR2 YNNKEL (reference sequence). This chain's CDR3 is CASSQGTGENIQYF. The CDR3, as DNA: TGTGCCAGCAGCCAAGGGACAGGGGAGAACATTCAGTACTTC.